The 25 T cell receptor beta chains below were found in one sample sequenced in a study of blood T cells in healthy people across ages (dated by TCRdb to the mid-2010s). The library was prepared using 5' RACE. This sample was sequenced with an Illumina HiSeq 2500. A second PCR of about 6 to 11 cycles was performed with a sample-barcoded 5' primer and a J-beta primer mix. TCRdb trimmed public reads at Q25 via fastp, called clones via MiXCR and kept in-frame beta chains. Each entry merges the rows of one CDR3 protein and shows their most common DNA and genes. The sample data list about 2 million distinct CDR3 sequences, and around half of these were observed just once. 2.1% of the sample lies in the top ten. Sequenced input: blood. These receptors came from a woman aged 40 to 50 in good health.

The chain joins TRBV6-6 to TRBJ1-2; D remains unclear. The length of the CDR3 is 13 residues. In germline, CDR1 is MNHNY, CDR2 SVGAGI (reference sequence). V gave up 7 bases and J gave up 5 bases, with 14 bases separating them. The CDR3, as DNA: TGTGCCAGCACCCCACAGTTGTTTTATGGCTACACCTTC. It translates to CASTPQLFYGYTF.

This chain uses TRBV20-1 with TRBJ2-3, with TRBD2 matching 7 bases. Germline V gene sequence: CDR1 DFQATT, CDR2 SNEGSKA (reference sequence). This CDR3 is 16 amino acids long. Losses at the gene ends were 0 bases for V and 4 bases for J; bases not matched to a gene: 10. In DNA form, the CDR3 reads TGCAGTGCTAGAGATTGGGAGCGGGGCGTAGCAGATACGCAGTATTTT. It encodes CSARDWERGVADTQYF.

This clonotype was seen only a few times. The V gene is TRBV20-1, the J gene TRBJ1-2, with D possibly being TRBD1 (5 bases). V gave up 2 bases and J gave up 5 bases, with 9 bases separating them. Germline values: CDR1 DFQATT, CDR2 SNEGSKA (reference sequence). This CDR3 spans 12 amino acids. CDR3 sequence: CSARKTDYGYTF. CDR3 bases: TGCAGTGCTAGAAAGACAGATTATGGCTACACCTTC.

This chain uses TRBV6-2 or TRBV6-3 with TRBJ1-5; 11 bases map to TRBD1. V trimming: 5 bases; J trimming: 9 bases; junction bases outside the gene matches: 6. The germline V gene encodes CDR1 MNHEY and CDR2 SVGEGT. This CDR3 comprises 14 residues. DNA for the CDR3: TGTGCCAGCAGTCCCTGGACAGGGGGCCTGCCCCAGCATTTT. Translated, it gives CASSPWTGGLPQHF.

The CDR3 is CASSQDTGAADEQFF. CDR3 nucleotide sequence: TGTGCCAGCAGCCAAGATACGGGAGCGGCGGATGAGCAGTTCTTC. The chain uses TRBV4-2 and TRBJ2-1; D possibly corresponds to TRBD2 (6 bases). This CDR3 has 15 amino acids. Germline CDR1 reads LGHNA; CDR2 reads YNFKEQ. V was trimmed by 0 bases and J by 8 bases, leaving 14 bases between them.

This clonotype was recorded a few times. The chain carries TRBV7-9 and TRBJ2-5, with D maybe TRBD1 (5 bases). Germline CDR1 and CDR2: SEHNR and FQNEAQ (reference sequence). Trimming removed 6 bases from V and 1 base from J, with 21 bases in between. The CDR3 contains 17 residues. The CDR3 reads CASRPHLSKGSQETQYF. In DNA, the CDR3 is TGTGCCAGCAGACCACACCTTAGCAAGGGGTCCCAAGAGACCCAGTACTTC.

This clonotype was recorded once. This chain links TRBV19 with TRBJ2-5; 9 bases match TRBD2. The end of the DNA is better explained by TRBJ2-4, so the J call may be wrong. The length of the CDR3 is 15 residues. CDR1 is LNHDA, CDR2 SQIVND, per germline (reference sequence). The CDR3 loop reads CASSGLAGIGNIQYF. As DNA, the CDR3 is TGTGCCTCCTCCGGCCTAGCGGGGATAGGAAACATTCAGTACTTC.

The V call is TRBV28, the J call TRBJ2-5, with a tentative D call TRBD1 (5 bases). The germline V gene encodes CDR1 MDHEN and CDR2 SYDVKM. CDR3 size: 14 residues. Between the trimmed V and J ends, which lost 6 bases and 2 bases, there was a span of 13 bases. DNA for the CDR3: TGTGCCAGCAGCGAAGGGGTGGCTCAAGAGACCCAGTACTTC. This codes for CASSEGVAQETQYF.

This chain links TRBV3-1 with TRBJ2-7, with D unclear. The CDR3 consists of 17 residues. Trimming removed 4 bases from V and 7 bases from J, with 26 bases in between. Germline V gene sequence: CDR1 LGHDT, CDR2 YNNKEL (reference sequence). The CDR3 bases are TGTGCCAGCAGCCCCGGACCAAAGGAACCCTTGTTAAATGAGCAGTACTTC. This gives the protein CASSPGPKEPLLNEQYF.

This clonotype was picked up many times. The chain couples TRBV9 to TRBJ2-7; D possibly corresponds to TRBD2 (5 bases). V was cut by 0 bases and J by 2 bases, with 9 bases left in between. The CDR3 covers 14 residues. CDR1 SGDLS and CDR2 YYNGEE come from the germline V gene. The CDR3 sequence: CASSVDSGPYEQYF. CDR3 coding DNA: TGTGCCAGCAGCGTAGACAGCGGACCCTACGAGCAGTACTTC.

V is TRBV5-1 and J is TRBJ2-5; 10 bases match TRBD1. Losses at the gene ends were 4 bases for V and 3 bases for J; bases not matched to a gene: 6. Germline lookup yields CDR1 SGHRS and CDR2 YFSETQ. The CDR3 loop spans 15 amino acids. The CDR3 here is CASSVRTGGEETQYF. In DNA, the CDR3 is TGCGCCAGCAGCGTCCGGACAGGGGGTGAAGAGACCCAGTACTTC.

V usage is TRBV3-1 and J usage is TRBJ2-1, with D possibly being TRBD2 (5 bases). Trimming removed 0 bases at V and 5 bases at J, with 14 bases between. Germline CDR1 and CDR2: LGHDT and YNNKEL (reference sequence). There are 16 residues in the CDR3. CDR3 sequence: CASSQESGRANNEQFF. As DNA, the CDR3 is TGTGCCAGCAGCCAAGAGAGCGGACGGGCGAACAATGAGCAGTTCTTC.

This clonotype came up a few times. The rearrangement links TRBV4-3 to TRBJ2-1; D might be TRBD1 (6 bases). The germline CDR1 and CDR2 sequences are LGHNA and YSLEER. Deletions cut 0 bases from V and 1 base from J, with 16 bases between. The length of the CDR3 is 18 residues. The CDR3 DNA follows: TGCGCCAGCAGCCAAGACTCGGTGGGGGCAGGGTCCTACAATGAGCAGTTCTTC. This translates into CASSQDSVGAGSYNEQFF.

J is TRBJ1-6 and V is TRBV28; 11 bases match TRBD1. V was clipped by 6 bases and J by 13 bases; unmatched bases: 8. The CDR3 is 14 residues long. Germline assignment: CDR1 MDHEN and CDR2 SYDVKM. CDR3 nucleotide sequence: TGTGCCAGCAGCGGACAGGGGGCTCAGGCGCCCCTCCACTTT. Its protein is CASSGQGAQAPLHF.

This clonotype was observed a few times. The CDR3 sequence: CASTPGSVGANVLTF. As DNA, the CDR3 is TGCGCCAGCACCCCAGGGTCGGTTGGGGCCAACGTCCTGACTTTC. This chain uses TRBV4-3 with TRBJ2-6, with D possibly being TRBD1 (5 bases). Trimming removed 7 bases at V and 3 bases at J, with 13 bases between. CDR1 is LGHNA, CDR2 YSLEER, per germline. The CDR3 totals 15 residues.

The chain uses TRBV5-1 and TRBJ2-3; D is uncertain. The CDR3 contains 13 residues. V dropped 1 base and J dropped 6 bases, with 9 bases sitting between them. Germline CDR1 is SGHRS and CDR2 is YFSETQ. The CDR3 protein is CASSLSEGDTQYF. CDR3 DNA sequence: TGCGCCAGCAGCTTGTCGGAAGGGGATACGCAGTATTTT.

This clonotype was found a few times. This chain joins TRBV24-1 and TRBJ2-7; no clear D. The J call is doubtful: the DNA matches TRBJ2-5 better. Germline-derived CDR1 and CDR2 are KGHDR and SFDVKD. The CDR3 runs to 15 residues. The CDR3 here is CATSDLRPSGETQYF. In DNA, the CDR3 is TGTGCCACCAGTGATTTACGACCGTCTGGGGAGACCCAGTACTTC.

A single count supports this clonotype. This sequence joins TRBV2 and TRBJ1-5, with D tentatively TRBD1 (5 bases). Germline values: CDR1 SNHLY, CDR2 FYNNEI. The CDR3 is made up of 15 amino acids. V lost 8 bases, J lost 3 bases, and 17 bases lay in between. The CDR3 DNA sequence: TGTGCCAGCGAACCCGGGACCGGTATCAATCAGCCCCAGCATTTT. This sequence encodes CASEPGTGINQPQHF.

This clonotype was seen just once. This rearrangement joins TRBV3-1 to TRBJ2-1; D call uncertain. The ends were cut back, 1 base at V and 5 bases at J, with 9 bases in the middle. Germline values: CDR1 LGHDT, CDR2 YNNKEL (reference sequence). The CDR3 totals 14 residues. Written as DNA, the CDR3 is TGTGCCAGCAGCCAAGCCGCAGTTAACAATGAGCAGTTCTTC. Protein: CASSQAAVNNEQFF.

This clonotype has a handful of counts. The CDR3 DNA reads TGTGCCAGCTGTCGGGGGACAGGGAATGCAGATACGCAGTATTTT. This gives the protein CASCRGTGNADTQYF. This chain connects TRBV27 to TRBJ2-3; TRBD1 matches at 9 bases. This CDR3 is built from 15 residues. The ends lost 8 bases at V and 4 bases at J; junction bases unmatched: 10. The germline V gene encodes CDR1 MNHEY and CDR2 SMNVEV (reference sequence).

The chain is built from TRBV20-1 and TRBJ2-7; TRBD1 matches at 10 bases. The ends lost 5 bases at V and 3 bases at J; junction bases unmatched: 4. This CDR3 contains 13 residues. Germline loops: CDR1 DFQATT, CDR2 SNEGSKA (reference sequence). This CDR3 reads CSAGRDRGYEQYF. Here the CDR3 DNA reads TGCAGTGCTGGCCGGGACAGGGGCTACGAGCAGTACTTC.

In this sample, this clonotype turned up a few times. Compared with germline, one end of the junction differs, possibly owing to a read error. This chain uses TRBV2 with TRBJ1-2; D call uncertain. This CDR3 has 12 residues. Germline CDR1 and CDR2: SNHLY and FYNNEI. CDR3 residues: CATSGYLDGYTF. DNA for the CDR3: TGTGCCACCAGTGGGTATTTGGATGGCTACACCTTC.

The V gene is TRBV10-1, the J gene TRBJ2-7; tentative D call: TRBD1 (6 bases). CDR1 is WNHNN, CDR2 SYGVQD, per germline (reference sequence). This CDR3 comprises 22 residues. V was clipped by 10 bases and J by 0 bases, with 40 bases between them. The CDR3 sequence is CANRAGTTVGVHSRTSSYEQYF. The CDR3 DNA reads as TGCGCCAACCGTGCCGGGACAACTGTTGGAGTACACTCGAGAACCAGCTCCTACGAGCAGTACTTC.

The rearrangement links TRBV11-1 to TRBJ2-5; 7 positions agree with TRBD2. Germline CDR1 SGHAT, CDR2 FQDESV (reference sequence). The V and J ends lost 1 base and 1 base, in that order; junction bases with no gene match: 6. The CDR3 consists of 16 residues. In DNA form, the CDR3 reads TGTGCCAGCAGCTTAGGGGGAGCGGGGTCCCAAGAGACCCAGTACTTC. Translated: CASSLGGAGSQETQYF.

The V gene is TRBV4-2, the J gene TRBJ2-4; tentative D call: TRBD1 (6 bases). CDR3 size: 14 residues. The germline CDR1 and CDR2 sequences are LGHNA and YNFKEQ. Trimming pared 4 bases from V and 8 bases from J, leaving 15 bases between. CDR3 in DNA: TGTGCCAGCAGCCGAGATACAGGGAAGGACATTCAGTACTTC. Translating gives CASSRDTGKDIQYF.